This entry describes one T cell receptor (beta chain). Its antigen is unknown. Profiling relied on immunoSEQ multiplex PCR, and the TCRdb table lists in-frame clones only, not all of them. Here the sample spans approximately 110,000 clones, roughly 90% being singletons. These data belong to a study of T cell responses to AZD1222 COVID-19 vaccine. The overall study: Pooled together were second doses at about 4 or about 12 weeks.

Trimming took 11 bases from V and 6 from J, leaving 11 bases between them. The length of the CDR3 is 11 residues. CDR1 and CDR2 from the germline V gene are MDHEN and SYDVKM. Study-level findings and limits: Only 5 or 6 people who got AZD1222 tested seropositive at baseline. Reports say nearly half of spike-specific TCRs go after unmutated variant regions.

The TCR was taken from an adult in good health. Sequencing was performed on peripheral blood, taken on day 0 of AZD1222 vaccination. V usage is TRBV28 and J usage is TRBJ1-5, with D perhaps matching TRBD1 (5 bases). The CDR3 region has the DNA TGTGCCGTCCAGGGAGCTCAGCCCCAGCATTTT. Protein: CAVQGAQPQHF.